This T cell receptor beta chain was captured by sequencing in a study of blood T cell repertoires in COVID-19. Losses at the gene ends were 2 bases for V and 2 bases for J; bases not matched to a gene: 12. The V gene's germline CDR1 is MNHNS and CDR2 SASEGT. The length of the CDR3 is 17 residues. Original methodology: It was from reference gene primer amplification that nucleated cell counts were estimated. The protocol was immunoSEQ multiplex PCR, while the TCRdb copy is restricted to in-frame clones and leaves out a portion. From that table come the V and J calls and clone size; the DNA was used to work out D and trimming. The sample lists over 100,000 clones, 70% to 85% occurring once.

This chain uses TRBV6-1 with TRBJ2-7; 7 bases align to TRBD1. The clonotype comes from a woman older than 75 with active or convalescent COVID-19. What was sequenced was peripheral blood. The CDR3 DNA follows: TGTGCCAGCAGTGAACCCTTATTACAGGGGCGACCCTACGAGCAGTACTTC. Translated: CASSEPLLQGRPYEQYF.